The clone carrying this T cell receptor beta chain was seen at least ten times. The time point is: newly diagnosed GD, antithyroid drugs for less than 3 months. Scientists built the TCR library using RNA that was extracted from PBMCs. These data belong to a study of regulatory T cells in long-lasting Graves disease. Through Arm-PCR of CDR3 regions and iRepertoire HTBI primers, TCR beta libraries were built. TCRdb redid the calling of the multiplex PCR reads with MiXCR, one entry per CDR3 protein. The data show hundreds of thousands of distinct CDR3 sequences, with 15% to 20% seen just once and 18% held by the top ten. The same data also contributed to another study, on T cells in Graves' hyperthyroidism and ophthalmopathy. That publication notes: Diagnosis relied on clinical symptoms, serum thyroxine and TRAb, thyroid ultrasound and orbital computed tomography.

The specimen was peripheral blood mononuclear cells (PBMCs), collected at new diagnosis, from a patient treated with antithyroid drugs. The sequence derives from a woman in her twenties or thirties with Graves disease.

CDR3: CATSREGGGIDTQYF. Here the CDR3 DNA reads TGTGCCACCAGCAGAGAGGGGGGCGGGATAGATACGCAGTATTTT. This chain joins TRBV15 and TRBJ2-3, with D possibly being TRBD1 or TRBD2 (6 bases each). The germline V and J ends were trimmed by 0 bases and 5 bases, with 12 bases remaining between them. Germline V gives CDR1 LNHNV, CDR2 YYDKDF (reference sequence). The CDR3 covers 15 residues.